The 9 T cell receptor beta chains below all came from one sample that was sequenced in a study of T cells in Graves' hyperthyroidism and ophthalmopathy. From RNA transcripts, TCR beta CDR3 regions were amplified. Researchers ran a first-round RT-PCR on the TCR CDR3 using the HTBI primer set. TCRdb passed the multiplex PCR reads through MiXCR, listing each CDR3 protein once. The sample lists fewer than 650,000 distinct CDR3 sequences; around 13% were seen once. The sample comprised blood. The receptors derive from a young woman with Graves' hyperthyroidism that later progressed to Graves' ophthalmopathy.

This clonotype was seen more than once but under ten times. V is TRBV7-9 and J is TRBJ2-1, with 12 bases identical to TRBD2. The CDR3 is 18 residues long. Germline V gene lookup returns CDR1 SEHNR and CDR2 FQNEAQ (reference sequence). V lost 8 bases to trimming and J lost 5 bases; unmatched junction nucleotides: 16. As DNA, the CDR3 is TGTGCCAGCGGTCCGATCAGACTAGCGGGAGTGAGAAACAATGAGCAGTTCTTC. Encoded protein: CASGPIRLAGVRNNEQFF.

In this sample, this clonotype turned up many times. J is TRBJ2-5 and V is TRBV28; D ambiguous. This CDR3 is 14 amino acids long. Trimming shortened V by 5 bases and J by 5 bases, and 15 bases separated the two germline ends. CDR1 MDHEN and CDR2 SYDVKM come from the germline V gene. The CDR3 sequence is CASSHSKPQETQYF. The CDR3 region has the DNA TGTGCCAGCAGTCATTCCAAGCCGCAGGAGACCCAGTACTTC.

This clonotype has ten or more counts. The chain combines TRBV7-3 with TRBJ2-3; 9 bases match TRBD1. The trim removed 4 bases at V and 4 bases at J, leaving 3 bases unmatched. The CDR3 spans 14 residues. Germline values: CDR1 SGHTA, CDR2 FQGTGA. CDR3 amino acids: CASSWRQGADTQYF. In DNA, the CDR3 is TGTGCCAGCAGCTGGCGACAGGGGGCAGATACGCAGTATTTT.

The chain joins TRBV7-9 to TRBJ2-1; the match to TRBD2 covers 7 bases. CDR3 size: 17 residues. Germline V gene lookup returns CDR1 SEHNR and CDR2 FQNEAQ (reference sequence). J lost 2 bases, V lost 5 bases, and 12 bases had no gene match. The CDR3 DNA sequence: TGTGCCAGCAGCAGTGCCCAGGGCAGCGGGACCTACAATGAGCAGTTCTTC. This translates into CASSSAQGSGTYNEQFF.

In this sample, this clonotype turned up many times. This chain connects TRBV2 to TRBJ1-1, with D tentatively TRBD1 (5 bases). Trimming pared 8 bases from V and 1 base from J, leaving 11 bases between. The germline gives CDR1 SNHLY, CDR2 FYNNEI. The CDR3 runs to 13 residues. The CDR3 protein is CASVRDPNTEAFF. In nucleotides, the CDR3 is TGTGCCAGCGTCAGGGACCCGAACACTGAAGCTTTCTTT. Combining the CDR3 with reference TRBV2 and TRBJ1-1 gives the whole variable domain EPEVTQTPSHQVTQMGQEVILRCVPISNHLYFYWYRQILGQKVEFLVSFYNNEISEKSEIFDDQFSVERPDGSNFTLKIRSTKLEDSAMYFCASVRDPNTEAFFGQGTRLTVV.

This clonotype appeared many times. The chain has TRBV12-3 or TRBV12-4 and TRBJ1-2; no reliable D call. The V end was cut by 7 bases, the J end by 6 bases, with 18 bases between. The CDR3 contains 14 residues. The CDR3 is CASTPQRGAHGYTF. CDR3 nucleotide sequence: TGTGCCAGCACCCCACAAAGAGGAGCTCATGGCTACACCTTC.

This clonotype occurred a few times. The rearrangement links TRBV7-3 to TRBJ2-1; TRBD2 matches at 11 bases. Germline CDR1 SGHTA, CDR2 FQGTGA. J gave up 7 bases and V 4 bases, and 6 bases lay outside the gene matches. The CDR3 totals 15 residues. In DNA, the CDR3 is TGTGCCAGCAGCTCAACTAGCGGGAGTTCTAATGAGCAGTTCTTC. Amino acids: CASSSTSGSSNEQFF.

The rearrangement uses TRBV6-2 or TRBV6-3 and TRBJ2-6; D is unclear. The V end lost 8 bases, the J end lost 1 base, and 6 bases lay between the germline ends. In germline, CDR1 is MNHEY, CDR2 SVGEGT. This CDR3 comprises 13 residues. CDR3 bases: TGTGCCAGCTGGGAATCTGGGGCCAACGTCCTGACTTTC. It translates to CASWESGANVLTF.

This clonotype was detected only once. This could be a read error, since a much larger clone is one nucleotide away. This chain's CDR3 is CASSADSTYGYTF. The CDR3 DNA is TGTGCCAGCAGCGCAGACTCTACCTATGGCTACACCTTC. V is TRBV9 and J is TRBJ1-2; D remains ambiguous. Trimming cost V 3 bases and J 4 bases, with 10 bases left between them. CDR3 size: 13 residues. Per germline, CDR1 SGDLS and CDR2 YYNGEE.